One sample yielded the 23 T cell receptor beta chains listed below, sequenced in a study of T cell repertoires in cytomegalovirus infection. TCRdb passed the reads through MiXCR, listing each CDR3 protein once. The table records fewer than 1,000,000 distinct CDR3 sequences, approximately 31% of them present only once. No antigen has been identified for these receptors. The sample here was cultured CD8+ T cells from PBMCs, taken from culture after CMV antigen stimulation. Receptor source: a human donor in good health (CMV status not recorded). Some clones in this sample may be carry-over from other donors' samples.

V and J are TRBV7-3 and TRBJ2-1; 14 nucleotides agree with TRBD2. CDR1 and CDR2 (germline): SGHTA, FQGTGA. The CDR3 sequence is 15 residues long. Losses at the gene ends were 4 bases for V and 8 bases for J; bases not matched to a gene: 4. The CDR3 DNA reads as TGTGCCAGCAGCTGGGGGACTAGCGGGGGCGATGAGCAGTTCTTC. Its protein is CASSWGTSGGDEQFF.

This clonotype was seen at least ten times. The chain joins TRBV7-6 to TRBJ2-2; 8 nucleotides line up with TRBD2. CDR3 length equals 18 residues. Germline trimming cut 2 bases from V and 2 bases from J; bases unmatched to any gene: 10. Germline CDR1 reads SGHVS; CDR2 reads FNYEAQ. For the CDR3, the DNA is TGTGCCAGCAGCTTACACCCAATAGCGGGGCTCAACACCGGGGAGCTGTTTTTT. Translated: CASSLHPIAGLNTGELFF.

The V gene is TRBV4-2, the J gene TRBJ1-5; D is uncertain. The CDR3 length is 16 residues. The V and J ends lost 0 bases and 7 bases respectively, with 16 bases between them. Germline V gene data show CDR1 as LGHNA and CDR2 as YNFKEQ. The chain's CDR3 is CASSQELSWGTQPQHF. The CDR3 bases are TGTGCCAGCAGCCAAGAGCTAAGTTGGGGAACGCAGCCCCAGCATTTT.

As for this clonotype: Since a much larger clone is just one base distant, this may be a read error. The J gene is TRBJ1-1, the V gene TRBV2; 8 bases match TRBD1. The CDR3 contains 13 residues. Germline assignment: CDR1 SNHLY and CDR2 FYNNEI. Losses at the gene ends were 6 bases for V and 3 bases for J; bases not matched to a gene: 3. The CDR3 DNA reads as TGTGCCAGCAGAGTGACAGGGGACACTGAAGCTTTCTTT. Protein: CASRVTGDTEAFF.

This chain links TRBV7-9 with TRBJ2-1, with D tentatively TRBD1 (6 bases). CDR3 length: 14 residues. CDR1 and CDR2 (germline): SEHNR, FQNEAQ (reference sequence). V was clipped by 5 bases and J by 6 bases, with 14 bases between them. CDR3 sequence reads: CASSAGRGGNEQFF. As DNA, the CDR3 is TGTGCCAGCAGCGCAGGGCGAGGGGGCAATGAGCAGTTCTTC. Filled out from reference TRBV7-9 and TRBJ2-1, the complete variable domain reads DTGVSQNPRHKITKRGQNVTFRCDPISEHNRLYWYRQTLGQGPEFLTYFQNEAQLEKSRLLSDRFSAERPKGSFSTLEIQRTEQGDSAMYLCASSAGRGGNEQFFGPGTRLTVL.

This clonotype was detected only a few times. The genes are TRBV27 and TRBJ1-2, with unresolved D. This CDR3 has 13 amino acids. Germline CDR1 and CDR2: MNHEY and SMNVEV (reference sequence). Trimming left V 4 bases short and J 8 bases short, with 14 bases between. CDR3 in amino acids: CASSYPTGVGYTF. CDR3 nucleotides: TGTGCCAGCAGTTACCCCACCGGGGTCGGCTACACCTTC.

The chain links TRBV19 to TRBJ1-5; D call uncertain. The CDR3 spans 20 residues. V gave up 1 base and J gave up 7 bases, with 29 bases separating them. Germline lookup yields CDR1 LNHDA and CDR2 SQIVND (reference sequence). The CDR3, as DNA: TGTGCCAGTAGTATAGTAGGTTTCCAAGCGAGATCTAGGGTCATGCAGCCCCAGCATTTT. This encodes CASSIVGFQARSRVMQPQHF.

This chain connects TRBV20-1 to TRBJ1-2; TRBD1 is a possible D gene (5 bases). The CDR3 totals 14 residues. The germline gives CDR1 DFQATT, CDR2 SNEGSKA (reference sequence). The V and J ends lost 3 bases and 4 bases respectively, with 15 bases between them. As DNA, the CDR3 is TGCAGTGCTAGCCAATGGGAGAGGGGCTATGGCTACACCTTC. Translated: CSASQWERGYGYTF.

This clonotype occurred once. The V call is TRBV6-5, the J call TRBJ1-2, with D hard to call. The length of the CDR3 is 17 residues. Looked up from germline, CDR1 is MNHEY and CDR2 is SVGAGI. The germline V and J ends were trimmed by 3 bases and 4 bases, with 21 bases remaining between them. CDR3 sequence reads: CASSYLSGAAALYGYTF. CDR3 DNA sequence: TGTGCCAGCAGTTATCTCTCTGGCGCGGCAGCTCTCTATGGCTACACCTTC.

The rearrangement joins TRBV2 to TRBJ2-2, with TRBD1 identical over 8 bases. CDR3 length: 16 amino acids. Germline trimming cut 1 base from V and 1 base from J; bases unmatched to any gene: 2. The germline V gene has CDR1 SNHLY and CDR2 FYNNEI. The CDR3 is CASSEDGTGNTGELFF. The CDR3 nucleotides read TGTGCCAGCAGTGAAGATGGGACAGGGAACACCGGGGAGCTGTTTTTT.

This clonotype was detected only once. The chain has TRBV28 and TRBJ2-2; weak D call: TRBD2 (7 bases). The V end lost 3 bases, the J end lost 2 bases, and 19 bases lay between the germline ends. The germline gives CDR1 MDHEN, CDR2 SYDVKM. The CDR3 is 18 amino acids. This CDR3 is CASSFGGGASKNTGELFF. In DNA, the CDR3 is TGTGCCAGCAGTTTCGGCGGGGGCGCTTCAAAAAACACCGGGGAGCTGTTTTTT. Supplemented by reference TRBV28 and TRBJ2-2, the full variable domain reads DVKVTQSSRYLVKRTGEKVFLECVQDMDHENMFWYRQDPGLGLRLIYFSYDVKMKEKGDIPEGYSVSREKKERFSLILESASTNQTSMYLCASSFGGGASKNTGELFFGEGSRLTVL.

The genes are TRBV5-1 and TRBJ1-1; possible D gene TRBD1, 6 bases. Between the trimmed V and J ends, which lost 4 bases and 1 base, there was a span of 17 bases. The germline V gene has CDR1 SGHRS and CDR2 YFSETQ. The CDR3 sequence is 16 residues long. For the CDR3, the DNA is TGCGCCAGCAGCATTGGGGTGGGGGCGCGGAACACTGAAGCTTTCTTT. This gives the protein CASSIGVGARNTEAFF.

The chain joins TRBV6-6 to TRBJ1-5; 8 nucleotides match TRBD1. Germline CDR1 and CDR2: MNHNY and SVGAGI (reference sequence). The length of the CDR3 is 17 residues. After removal of 5 bases from V and 1 base from J, the junction contained 10 bases not matched to a gene. The CDR3 here is CASSMTGVSGSNQPQHF. The CDR3 DNA reads TGTGCCAGCAGTATGACAGGGGTTTCAGGAAGCAATCAGCCCCAGCATTTT.

This clonotype was recorded a few times. J is TRBJ2-1 and V is TRBV7-9; D gene unclear. Germline CDR1 SEHNR, CDR2 FQNEAQ (reference sequence). The CDR3 extends over 14 amino acids. Between the trimmed V and J ends, which lost 5 bases and 5 bases, there was a span of 13 bases. DNA for the CDR3: TGTGCCAGCAGCGCCATTGGGAATCACAATGAGCAGTTCTTC. Translation: CASSAIGNHNEQFF.

The genes are TRBV13 and TRBJ2-3; perhaps TRBD2 as D (5 bases). This CDR3 comprises 14 residues. Germline lookup yields CDR1 PRHDT and CDR2 FYEKMQ (reference sequence). V was pared by 4 bases and J by 5 bases, with 13 bases between. The CDR3 reads CASSSRGSRDTQYF. Written as DNA, the CDR3 is TGTGCCAGCAGCTCCCGGGGATCGCGAGATACGCAGTATTTT.

This clonotype was found many times. The chain links TRBV7-9 to TRBJ2-5, with D tentatively TRBD1 (5 bases). CDR1 and CDR2 from the germline V gene are SEHNR and FQNEAQ (reference sequence). The CDR3 contains 13 residues. V lost 5 bases to trimming and J lost 3 bases, with 10 bases between them. CDR3 sequence: CASSARQKETQYF. In DNA, the CDR3 is TGTGCCAGCAGCGCCCGACAGAAAGAGACCCAGTACTTC.

In this sample, this clonotype turned up many times. The CDR3: CASSPRAALPLNEKLFF. DNA for the CDR3: TGTGCCAGCAGCCCCCGAGCCGCCTTGCCTCTGAATGAAAAACTGTTTTTT. The chain uses TRBV7-8 and TRBJ1-4; D is unclear. V was pared by 5 bases and J by 5 bases, with 21 bases between. This CDR3 region has 17 residues. Germline CDR1 reads SGHVS; CDR2 reads FQNEAQ. Full variable domain (outside the CDR3, taken from reference TRBV7-8 and TRBJ1-4): GAGVSQSPRYKVAKRGQDVALRCDPISGHVSLFWYQQALGQGPEFLTYFQNEAQLDKSGLPSDRFFAERPEGSVSTLKIQRTQQEDSAVYLCASSPRAALPLNEKLFFGSGTQLSVL.

V usage is TRBV5-4 and J usage is TRBJ1-2, with TRBD1 identical over 9 bases. Germline trimming cut 6 bases from V and 3 bases from J; bases unmatched to any gene: 3. The CDR3 has 13 amino acids. The germline V gene encodes CDR1 SGHNT and CDR2 YYREEE (reference sequence). This chain's CDR3 is CASTTGGDYGYTF. CDR3 in DNA: TGTGCCAGCACGACAGGGGGAGACTATGGCTACACCTTC.

This CDR3 is CASFSAGTEQFF. For the CDR3, the DNA is TGTGCCAGCTTCTCCGCAGGGACTGAGCAGTTCTTC. The J gene is TRBJ2-1, the V gene TRBV7-9; the D call may be TRBD1 or TRBD2 (5 bases each). V dropped 8 bases and J dropped 9 bases, with 14 bases sitting between them. CDR3 length: 12 amino acids. The germline gives CDR1 SEHNR, CDR2 FQNEAQ (reference sequence).

This clonotype has a count of ten or more. The chain carries TRBV7-2 and TRBJ1-1, with unresolved D. With 10 bases removed from V and 1 base from J, the gap between germline ends came to 16 bases. Germline assignment: CDR1 SGHTA and CDR2 FQGNSA. The CDR3 has 14 amino acids. The DNA of the CDR3 is TGTGCCACCACACCTTCGGCAGCGAACACTGAAGCTTTCTTT. As protein: CATTPSAANTEAFF.

This clonotype turned up a few times. CDR3 in amino acids: CASSPRQGEKFEAFF. CDR3 nucleotides: TGTGCCAGCAGTCCCAGACAGGGGGAAAAGTTTGAAGCTTTCTTT. V and J are TRBV27 and TRBJ1-1; 9 bases are shared with TRBD1. This CDR3 is built from 15 residues. The germline CDR1 and CDR2 sequences are MNHEY and SMNVEV (reference sequence). V gave up 5 bases and J gave up 7 bases; unmatched junction bases: 11.

This clonotype was counted only a few times. The rearrangement links TRBV7-2 to TRBJ2-3; D gene uncertain. The V and J ends lost 1 base and 0 bases respectively, with 8 bases between them. The germline gives CDR1 SGHTA, CDR2 FQGNSA. This CDR3 spans 15 amino acids. The CDR3 is CASSLVRISTDTQYF. DNA for the CDR3: TGTGCCAGCAGCTTAGTGCGGATTAGCACAGATACGCAGTATTTT.

The J gene is TRBJ2-1, the V gene TRBV20-1; 14 bases match TRBD2. There are 16 residues in the CDR3. CDR1 and CDR2 from the germline V gene are DFQATT and SNEGSKA (reference sequence). The V gene end was trimmed by 5 bases and the J gene end by 9 bases; junction bases not matched to a gene: 12. The CDR3 reads CSAFHWTSGGNGEQFF. The CDR3, as DNA: TGCAGTGCTTTCCACTGGACTAGCGGGGGGAATGGTGAGCAGTTCTTC.